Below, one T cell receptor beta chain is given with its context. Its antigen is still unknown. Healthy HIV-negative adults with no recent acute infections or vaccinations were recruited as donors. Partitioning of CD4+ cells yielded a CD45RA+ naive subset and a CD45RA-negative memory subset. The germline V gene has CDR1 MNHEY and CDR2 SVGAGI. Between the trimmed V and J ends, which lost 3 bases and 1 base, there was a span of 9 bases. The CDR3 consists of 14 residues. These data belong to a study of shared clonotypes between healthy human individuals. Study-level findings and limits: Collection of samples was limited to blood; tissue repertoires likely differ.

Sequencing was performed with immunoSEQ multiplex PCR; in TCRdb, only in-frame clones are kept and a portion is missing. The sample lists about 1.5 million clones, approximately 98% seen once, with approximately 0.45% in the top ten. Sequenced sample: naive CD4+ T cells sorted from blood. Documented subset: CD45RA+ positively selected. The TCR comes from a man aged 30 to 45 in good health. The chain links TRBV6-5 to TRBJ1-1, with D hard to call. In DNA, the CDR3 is TGTGCCAGCAGTTATCAGGCAGCGAACACTGAAGCTTTCTTT. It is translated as CASSYQAANTEAFF.